Following are 8 T cell receptor beta chains from one sample sequenced in a study of early T cells in non-severe SARS-CoV-2 infection. TCRdb itself ran the 5' RACE reads through MiXCR, one entry per CDR3 protein. The data contain nearly 45,000 distinct CDR3 sequences, roughly 10% of them singletons. The sample taken for sequencing was whole blood. The receptors here all came from an adult who was a healthcare worker with PCR-confirmed SARS-CoV-2 infection or an uninfected control (not recorded which).

This clonotype turned up a few times. This chain links TRBV6-2 or TRBV6-3 with TRBJ2-1; either TRBD1 or TRBD2 may supply D (5 bases each). V dropped 2 bases and J dropped 10 bases, with 15 bases sitting between them. The germline V gene encodes CDR1 MNHEY and CDR2 SVGEGT. The CDR3 contains 14 residues. The CDR3 DNA sequence: TGTGCCAGCAGTTACGGGGGAACGGAAAACGAGCAGTTCTTC. Amino acids: CASSYGGTENEQFF.

This clonotype occurred once. This sequence joins TRBV7-2 and TRBJ2-7, with a tentative D call TRBD1 (5 bases). Germline assignment: CDR1 SGHTA and CDR2 FQGNSA. The CDR3 runs 13 residues. Trimming left V 2 bases short and J 3 bases short, with 8 bases between. The CDR3 nucleotides read TGTGCCAGCAGCTTAACAGGATTCTACGAGCAGTACTTC. Amino acid sequence: CASSLTGFYEQYF.

This clonotype was counted between two and nine times. The V and J genes are TRBV12-3 or TRBV12-4 and TRBJ1-2; no firm D call. Trimming removed 2 bases from V and 2 bases from J, with 6 bases in between. This CDR3 comprises 13 residues. The CDR3 loop reads CASSLSKNYGYTF. CDR3 in DNA: TGTGCCAGCAGTTTAAGTAAGAACTATGGCTACACCTTC.

This clonotype has only a few counts. The chain carries TRBV5-1 and TRBJ2-6, with D uncertain. Trimming removed 0 bases at V and 1 base at J, with 8 bases between. Germline values: CDR1 SGHRS, CDR2 YFSETQ. The CDR3 runs to 16 residues. DNA of the CDR3: TGCGCCAGCAGCTTGGCTAGGTTATCTGGGGCCAACGTCCTGACTTTC. Encoded protein: CASSLARLSGANVLTF.

This clonotype was picked up many times. This rearrangement joins TRBV20-1 to TRBJ2-2, with TRBD2 as a possible D gene (6 bases). This CDR3 is built from 16 residues. The germline V and J ends were trimmed by 0 bases and 2 bases, with 13 bases remaining between them. Germline V gives CDR1 DFQATT, CDR2 SNEGSKA (reference sequence). Written as DNA, the CDR3 is TGCAGTGCTAGAGATGGCGGGGCTGAAAACACCGGGGAGCTGTTTTTT. Its translation is CSARDGGAENTGELFF.

This clonotype was counted ten times or more. In DNA, the CDR3 is TGTGCCAGCAGCCCTAGACAGGGGTCCCACGGGACCCAGTACTTC. As protein: CASSPRQGSHGTQYF. The V and J genes are TRBV11-2 and TRBJ2-5; 8 nucleotides match TRBD1. V was pared by 5 bases and J by 7 bases, with 12 bases of the junction left unmatched. This CDR3 comprises 15 residues. CDR1 is SGHAT, CDR2 FQNNGV, per germline.

Notes on this clonotype: A much larger clone differs by one base, so this may be a read error. CDR3 residues: CASSLVAGGYREQLF. The CDR3 DNA follows: TGCGCCAGCAGCTTGGTGGCGGGAGGGTACAGGGAGCAGTTGTTC. The chain couples TRBV5-1 to TRBJ2-1; 9 bases map to TRBD2. The CDR3 covers 15 residues. From germline, CDR1 is SGHRS and CDR2 YFSETQ.

This clonotype came up many times. CDR3 DNA sequence: TGTGCCAGCAGCGCCGGACGCTACGAGCAGTACTTC. Amino acids: CASSAGRYEQYF. V is TRBV5-5 and J is TRBJ2-7; D not resolved. This CDR3 has 12 residues. The V gene's germline CDR1 is SGHKS and CDR2 YYEKEE (reference sequence). The ends were cut back, 4 bases at V and 3 bases at J, with 8 bases in the middle.